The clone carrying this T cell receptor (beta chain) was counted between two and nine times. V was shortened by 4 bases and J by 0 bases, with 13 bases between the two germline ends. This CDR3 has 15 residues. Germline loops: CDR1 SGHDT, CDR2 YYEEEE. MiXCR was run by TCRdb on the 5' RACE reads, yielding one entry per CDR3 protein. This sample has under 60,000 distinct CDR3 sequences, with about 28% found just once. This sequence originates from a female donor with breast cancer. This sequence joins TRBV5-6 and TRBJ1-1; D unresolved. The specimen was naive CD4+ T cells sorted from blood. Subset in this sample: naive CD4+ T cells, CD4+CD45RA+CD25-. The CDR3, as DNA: TGTGCCAGCAGCCCCGCCGGCGGATTGAACACTGAAGCTTTCTTT. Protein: CASSPAGGLNTEAFF.